Below are 16 T cell receptor beta chains sequenced from a single sample in a study of blood T cell repertoires in COVID-19. Assay: immunoSEQ multiplex PCR; the TCRdb copy retains only in-frame clones and omits some. The table records fewer than 500,000 clones, approximately 90% of them present only once. The sample taken for sequencing was PBMCs or T cells enriched from blood (not recorded which). The receptors come from a young man who had recovered from COVID-19.

This chain links TRBV20-1 with TRBJ1-6; the match to TRBD1 covers 9 bases. This CDR3 has 15 amino acids. The germline V gene encodes CDR1 DFQATT and CDR2 SNEGSKA (reference sequence). Germline trimming cut 3 bases from V and 9 bases from J; bases unmatched to any gene: 9. The CDR3 DNA reads as TGCAGTGCTAGTCCCCGGACAGGGGATGGTTCACCCCTCCACTTT. It yields the protein CSASPRTGDGSPLHF.

The chain is built from TRBV5-1 and TRBJ2-5; TRBD2 matches at 10 bases. This CDR3 comprises 15 residues. Germline lookup yields CDR1 SGHRS and CDR2 YFSETQ. V dropped 2 bases and J dropped 5; count of bases not matched to a gene: 6. In nucleotides, the CDR3 is TGCGCCAGCAGCTTAGCGGGAGGGCCTTCGGAGACCCAGTACTTC. Translating gives CASSLAGGPSETQYF.

This sequence joins TRBV4-1 and TRBJ1-2; 7 positions match TRBD1. The ends lost 6 bases at V and 4 bases at J; junction bases unmatched: 8. The CDR3 consists of 14 residues. Looked up from germline, CDR1 is MGHRA and CDR2 is YSYEKL. The CDR3 region has the DNA TGCGCCAGCAGAGGGACAGAAACCTTCTATGGCTACACCTTC. The encoded protein is CASRGTETFYGYTF.

The rearrangement links TRBV6-5 to TRBJ2-7, with 8 bases lining up with TRBD2. J gave up 5 bases and V 2 bases, and 5 bases lay outside the gene matches. Germline-derived CDR1 and CDR2 are MNHEY and SVGAGI. This CDR3 region has 14 residues. The CDR3 region is CASSYVSGTNEQYF. The CDR3 nucleotides read TGTGCCAGCAGTTACGTTAGCGGGACAAACGAGCAGTACTTC.

The chain links TRBV13 to TRBJ2-7; TRBD2 might be the D (5 bases). V was clipped by 2 bases and J by 2 bases, with 7 bases between them. This CDR3 has 13 amino acids. Germline lookup yields CDR1 PRHDT and CDR2 FYEKMQ (reference sequence). The DNA for the CDR3 is TGTGCCAGCAGCTTAAGGGAGACCTACGAGCAGTACTTC. The encoded protein is CASSLRETYEQYF.

As concerns this clone: The same CDR3 also results from other DNA sequences found in this sample. The chain joins TRBV3-1 (or the pseudogene TRBV3-2) to TRBJ2-5; D gene unclear. The CDR3 extends over 13 amino acids. Per the germline V gene, CDR1 is LGHDT and CDR2 is YNNKEL (reference sequence). With 1 base removed from V and 2 bases from J, the gap between germline ends came to 5 bases. CDR3 DNA sequence: TGTGCCAGCAGCCAAGGCAGACAAGAGACCCAGTACTTC. This encodes CASSQGRQETQYF.

This chain connects TRBV2 to TRBJ2-3, with D possibly being TRBD1 (5 bases). The CDR3 loop spans 15 amino acids. Germline loops: CDR1 SNHLY, CDR2 FYNNEI. V shed 8 bases and J shed 5 bases, with 20 bases lying between them. In DNA, the CDR3 is TGTGCCAGCGTTGCTTATGGCACAGGCGGAGATACGCAGTATTTT. This gives the protein CASVAYGTGGDTQYF.

The CDR3 DNA reads TGCGCCAGCAGCGACAGCTACGAGCAGTACTTC. It codes for CASSDSYEQYF. The gene calls are TRBV10-2 and TRBJ2-7, with D maybe TRBD1 (5 bases). CDR3 length: 11 amino acids. The V gene lost 6 bases and the J gene lost 3 bases, with 6 bases spanning the gap. CDR1 and CDR2 from the germline V gene are WSHSY and SAAADI.

This chain connects TRBV29-1 to TRBJ1-1; unclear D gene. CDR3 length equals 13 residues. Germline V gene lookup returns CDR1 SQVTM and CDR2 ANQGSEA. Trimming removed 7 bases at V and 0 bases at J, with 12 bases between. CDR3 bases: TGCAGCGCCCTAACGGTGCTGAACACTGAAGCTTTCTTT. Protein: CSALTVLNTEAFF.

The chain has TRBV10-3 and TRBJ1-5; D perhaps matches TRBD1 (6 bases). CDR3 length: 14 residues. V gave up 5 bases and J gave up 4 bases, with 12 bases separating them. The V gene's germline CDR1 is ENHRY and CDR2 SYGVKD. CDR3 loop: CAISSGEGNQPQHF. As DNA, the CDR3 is TGTGCCATCAGTTCAGGGGAAGGGAATCAGCCCCAGCATTTT.

The genes are TRBV19 and TRBJ2-7; 9 bases line up with TRBD1. The CDR3 is made up of 14 amino acids. Trimming at V came to 7 bases and at J to 9 bases, leaving 13 bases not matched to a gene. Germline CDR1 LNHDA, CDR2 SQIVND (reference sequence). The CDR3 sequence is CASKMGQGGSLQYF. The CDR3 bases are TGTGCCAGTAAGATGGGACAGGGTGGTTCGCTGCAGTACTTC. Combining the CDR3 with reference TRBV19 and TRBJ2-7 gives the whole variable domain DGGITQSPKYLFRKEGQNVTLSCEQNLNHDAMYWYRQDPGQGLRLIYYSQIVNDFQKGDIAEGYSVSREKKESFPLTVTSAQKNPTAFYLCASKMGQGGSLQYFGPGTRLTVT.

Here the CDR3 reads CASTTANTEAFF. CDR3 nucleotides: TGTGCCAGCACAACAGCGAACACTGAAGCTTTCTTT. The rearrangement links TRBV3-1 (or the pseudogene TRBV3-2) to TRBJ1-1, with D hard to call. From germline, CDR1 is LGHDT and CDR2 YNNKEL (reference sequence). The CDR3 consists of 12 residues. V lost 7 bases and J lost 1, with 7 bases in between.

This chain uses TRBV30 with TRBJ1-1; the D gene is possibly TRBD1 (5 bases). Germline-derived CDR1 and CDR2 are GTSNPN and SVGIG (reference sequence). The CDR3 is 14 residues long. V was pared by 0 bases and J by 0 bases, with 8 bases between. The chain's CDR3 is CAWSVLTVNTEAFF. CDR3 DNA sequence: TGTGCCTGGAGTGTATTGACAGTGAACACTGAAGCTTTCTTT.

The chain joins TRBV12-1 to TRBJ2-7; TRBD1, the table's D call, lacks a check against the DNA. TRBV12-1 is termed a pseudogene. This CDR3 has 14 residues. DNA of the CDR3: TGTGCCAGCAGCTCCGAGGGACAGACCTACGAGCAGTACTTC. It translates to CASSSEGQTYEQYF.

The chain is built from TRBV29-1 and TRBJ1-1; possibly TRBD1 for D (6 bases). The CDR3 runs 14 residues. Germline assignment: CDR1 SQVTM and CDR2 ANQGSEA. V lost 7 bases, J lost 0 bases, and 15 bases lay in between. The CDR3 sequence is CSAKQGTMNTEAFF. In nucleotides, the CDR3 is TGCAGCGCCAAACAGGGAACCATGAACACTGAAGCTTTCTTT.

The chain links TRBV19 to TRBJ2-7, with D possibly matching TRBD1 (7 bases). V was shortened by 3 bases and J by 2 bases, with 11 bases between the two germline ends. The CDR3 runs to 14 residues. In germline, CDR1 is LNHDA, CDR2 SQIVND (reference sequence). Written as DNA, the CDR3 is TGTGCCAGTAGTATTCCAGGGGGGACCTACGAGCAGTACTTC. Translation: CASSIPGGTYEQYF. The whole variable domain, remainder taken from reference TRBV19 and TRBJ2-7, is DGGITQSPKYLFRKEGQNVTLSCEQNLNHDAMYWYRQDPGQGLRLIYYSQIVNDFQKGDIAEGYSVSREKKESFPLTVTSAQKNPTAFYLCASSIPGGTYEQYFGPGTRLTVT.